Sequencing of this TCR beta chain was carried out in a study of human T cells and chemical hapten exposure. Study findings and constraints: TCRs above 1 in 1000 frequency stayed constant with DPC sensitization.

This clonotype was recorded a few times. Its cognate antigen is unknown. The time point here: patch test 3, about 24 weeks after DPC sensitization. Noted treatment: therapeutic diphenylcyclopropenone sensitization with weekly scalp DPC. It was unfractionated whole blood from which total RNA was extracted. V gave up 6 bases and J gave up 9 bases; unmatched junction bases: 22. Germline V gene sequence: CDR1 MNHEY, CDR2 SMNVEV (reference sequence). CDR3 length equals 19 residues. TCRdb used MiXCR to reprocess the RACE reads, holding one entry per CDR3 protein. This sample carries tens of thousands of distinct CDR3 sequences, roughly 13% of them seen once, and the ten largest clones take 2.3%.

The TCR originated in a woman in her thirties or forties with alopecia areata. Some clones in this sample may be carry-over from other donors' samples. This chain links TRBV27 with TRBJ1-6, with 8 positions matching TRBD1. Sequencing was performed on whole blood, taken in connection with sensitization to the hapten diphenylcyclopropenone (DPC). The CDR3 region is CASRRPGTGDLMGGSPLHF. The CDR3 nucleotides are TGTGCCAGCAGGCGACCCGGGACAGGAGATCTAATGGGTGGTTCACCCCTCCACTTT.